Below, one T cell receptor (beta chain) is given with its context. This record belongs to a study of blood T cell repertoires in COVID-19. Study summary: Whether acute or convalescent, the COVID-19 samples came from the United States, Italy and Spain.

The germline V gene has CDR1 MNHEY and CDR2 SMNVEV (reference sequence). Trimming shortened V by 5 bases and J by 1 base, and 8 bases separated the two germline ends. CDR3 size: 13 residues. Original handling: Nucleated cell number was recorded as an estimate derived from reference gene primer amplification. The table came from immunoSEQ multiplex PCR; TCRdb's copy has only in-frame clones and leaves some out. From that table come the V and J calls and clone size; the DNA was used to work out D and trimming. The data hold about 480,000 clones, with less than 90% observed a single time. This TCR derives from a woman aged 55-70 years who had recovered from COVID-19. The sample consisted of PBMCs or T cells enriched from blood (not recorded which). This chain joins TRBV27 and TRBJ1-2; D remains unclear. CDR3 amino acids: CASSAQDNYGYTF. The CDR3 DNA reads TGTGCCAGCAGTGCTCAGGATAACTATGGCTACACCTTC.